The 7 T cell receptor beta chains presented below share a single source sample, sequenced in a study of blood T cell repertoires in COVID-19. Clones were read by immunoSEQ multiplex PCR, and TCRdb kept only the in-frame ones, dropping some. The repertoire holds hundreds of thousands of clones, with more than 70% as singletons. Sequencing was carried out using peripheral blood. These receptors were taken from a woman between 35 and 50 years old who had recovered from COVID-19.

The gene calls are TRBV6-2 or TRBV6-3 and TRBJ1-2; 7 bases line up with TRBD1. CDR3 size: 18 residues. Germline V gives CDR1 MNHEY, CDR2 SVGEGT. Germline trimming cut 5 bases from V and 4 bases from J; bases unmatched to any gene: 19. Here the CDR3 reads CASSGPHSSGQFTYGYTF. DNA for the CDR3: TGTGCCAGCAGTGGACCGCACTCCTCGGGACAGTTCACCTATGGCTACACCTTC.

V is TRBV28 and J is TRBJ2-4; 11 bases agree with TRBD2. CDR1 and CDR2 (germline): MDHEN, SYDVKM. The CDR3 contains 20 residues. Trimming took 6 bases from V and 0 from J; bases not matched to a gene: 16. The CDR3 sequence is CASSPGGVLAGALAKNIQYF. The CDR3 nucleotides read TGTGCCAGCAGCCCCGGTGGAGTACTAGCGGGAGCGCTAGCCAAAAACATTCAGTACTTC.

V is TRBV27 and J is TRBJ1-5, with D possibly TRBD1 on 6 matching bases. Germline CDR1 is MNHEY and CDR2 is SMNVEV (reference sequence). The CDR3 spans 14 residues. Trimming shortened V by 3 bases and J by 3 bases, and 9 bases separated the two germline ends. The CDR3 is CASSFGQFNQPQHF. The CDR3 DNA follows: TGTGCCAGCAGTTTCGGACAGTTCAATCAGCCCCAGCATTTT.

This sequence joins TRBV6-2 or TRBV6-3 and TRBJ2-2; 7 nucleotides align to TRBD2. CDR1 MNHEY and CDR2 SVGEGT come from the germline V gene. CDR3 length equals 16 residues. J gave up 4 bases and V 6 bases, and 11 bases lay outside the gene matches. The CDR3 is CASSPPVAGVTGELFF. The CDR3 DNA follows: TGTGCCAGCAGCCCACCAGTGGCGGGAGTCACCGGGGAGCTGTTTTTT.

This rearrangement joins TRBV20-1 to TRBJ2-1; 8 nucleotides match TRBD2. The CDR3 consists of 16 residues. Per the germline V gene, CDR1 is DFQATT and CDR2 is SNEGSKA (reference sequence). J lost 0 bases, V lost 3 bases, and 7 bases had no gene match. CDR3 protein: CSASPSGWSSYNEQFF. The CDR3 region has the DNA TGCAGTGCTAGTCCTAGCGGGTGGAGCTCCTACAATGAGCAGTTCTTC.

The CDR3 bases are TGTGCCAGCCGGGGGGGCAGAAGCTCCTACAATGAGCAGTTCTTC. Its translation: CASRGGRSSYNEQFF. The chain is built from TRBV7-9 and TRBJ2-1, with TRBD2 identical over 8 bases. The V segment lost 8 bases and the J segment 0 bases; nucleotides outside the gene matches: 6. CDR3 length equals 15 residues. Germline V CDR1 and CDR2: SEHNR, FQNEAQ (reference sequence). The entire variable domain, with the rest obtained from reference TRBV7-9 and TRBJ2-1, is as follows: DTGVSQNPRHKITKRGQNVTFRCDPISEHNRLYWYRQTLGQGPEFLTYFQNEAQLEKSRLLSDRFSAERPKGSFSTLEIQRTEQGDSAMYLCASRGGRSSYNEQFFGPGTRLTVL.

The chain links TRBV15 to TRBJ1-5, with D possibly being TRBD1 (5 bases). V gave up 1 base and J gave up 6 bases, with 10 bases separating them. This CDR3 is built from 14 residues. Germline lookup yields CDR1 LNHNV and CDR2 YYDKDF (reference sequence). The CDR3 coding sequence is TGTGCCACCAGCAGAGTGGGGGGGTCTCAGCCCCAGCATTTT. It yields the protein CATSRVGGSQPQHF.